This entry describes one T cell receptor beta chain. Clones were sequenced by immunoSEQ multiplex PCR, and TCRdb holds only the in-frame ones, with some missing. This table has under 300,000 clones, around 80% appearing once. The sample comes from a study of blood T cell repertoires in COVID-19. Study-level background: T cells, B-cell-depleted T cells, or PBMCs provided the cDNA or gDNA that served as material.

Recovery meant two consecutive negative NP/OP PCR tests, professional clearance, or resolved symptoms. The germline V and J ends were trimmed by 0 bases and 13 bases, with 10 bases remaining between them. CDR3 length: 13 residues. Germline CDR1 and CDR2: SGHNT and YENEEA. The V call is TRBV11-3, the J call TRBJ1-6; D is uncertain. This TCR came from a man aged 35 to 55 who had recovered from COVID-19. The sequenced material came from PBMCs or T cells enriched from blood (not recorded which). The CDR3 spells CASSLDLVSPLHF. The CDR3 DNA sequence: TGTGCCAGCAGCTTAGATTTAGTGAGCCCCCTCCACTTT. Full variable domain (outside the CDR3, taken from reference TRBV11-3 and TRBJ1-6): EAGVVQSPRYKIIEKKQPVAFWCNPISGHNTLYWYLQNLGQGPELLIRYENEEAVDDSQLPKDRFSAERLKGVDSTLKIQPAELGDSAVYLCASSLDLVSPLHFGNGTRLTVT.